The present T cell receptor (beta chain) was sequenced within a study of shared clonotypes between healthy human individuals. Points from the study as a whole: Generally, naive subsets came out with larger estimated richness than memory subsets. When compared with the clonotypes that were shared by all four sorted-subset donors, the non-shared clonotypes turned out to have lower generation probabilities.

As handled by the study authors: Without quality scores, immunoSEQ junctional reads could not be filtered like full-length reads. Measured with immunoSEQ multiplex PCR; TCRdb has only the in-frame clones, and not every one. The V and J calls and the clone size are those of that table, but D and trimming were determined from the DNA. The sample has a few million clones, roughly nine tenths seen once. There are 11 residues in the CDR3. The ends were cut back, 4 bases at V and 4 bases at J, with 5 bases in the middle. CDR1 is SQVTM and CDR2 is ANQGSEA in the germline V gene. A single count supports this clone. Its antigen is unknown. Donors comprised healthy HIV-negative adults lacking recent acute infections or vaccinations.

This chain links TRBV29-1 with TRBJ2-4; D remains unclear. This clonotype was sampled from a man between 18 and 29 years old in good health. The specimen sequenced was naive CD4+ T cells sorted from blood. Subset reported: CD45RA+ positively selected. The CDR3 is CSVVRKNIQYF. CDR3 in DNA: TGCAGCGTTGTCAGGAAAAACATTCAGTACTTC.